This is a list of T cell receptor beta chains from one sample in a study of blood T cells in healthy people across ages. TCRdb used MiXCR to reprocess the 5' RACE reads, holding one entry per CDR3 protein. The sample contains 1.6 million or so distinct CDR3 sequences, about 35% of which appear only once. Source material: blood. Every receptor here comes from a young woman in good health. The CDR3 runs from the conserved cysteine through the conserved F or W. D genes are given only for firm matches. Expanded clones are given a class, and other clones once, few, many or no size at all.

>-|TRBD2|TRBJ2-1|TRBV7-2
TGTGCCAGCACCCCGGGGGGGCTAGCGGGGACCTCCTACAATGAGCAGTTCTTC
CASTPGGLAGTSYNEQFF
>-|-|TRBJ1-5|TRBV6-1
TGTGCCAGCAGTGAGGCCCACAATCAGCCCCAGCATTTT
CASSEAHNQPQHF
>-|-|TRBJ2-3|TRBV12-3/TRBV12-4
TGTGCCAGCACTCCCGTGCCTTACACAGATACGCAGTATTTT
CASTPVPYTDTQYF
>-|-|TRBJ1-2|TRBV6-1
TGTGCCAGCAGTGATCTTGGGGAACCCATACACACCTTC
CASSDLGEPIHTF
>few|-|TRBJ1-1|TRBV29-1
TGCAGCGTGCCCGCTCAATACGGCCGTGCTGGGGCGAACACTGAAGCTTTCTTT
CSVPAQYGRAGANTEAFF
>-|TRBD2|TRBJ2-3|TRBV10-1
TGCGCCAGCAGTGAGTCAGCGGGAGGGCCGACAGATACGCAGTATTTT
CASSESAGGPTDTQYF
>-|-|TRBJ2-5|TRBV10-3
TGTGCCATCAGGACAGGATCAAGAGAGACCCAGTACTTC
CAIRTGSRETQYF
>-|-|TRBJ1-1|TRBV6-5
TGTGCCAGCAGTTACTCGGTGCTGGCGCTTAAACCGACTGAAGCTTTCTTT
CASSYSVLALKPTEAFF
>-|TRBD2|TRBJ2-3|TRBV20-1
TGCAGTGCTAGCTCCGCTAGCGGGATTGGAGATACGCAGTATTTT
CSASSASGIGDTQYF
>few|-|TRBJ2-1|TRBV3-1
TGTGCCAGCAGCCCCTCTATCCAGGGGAACAATGAGCAGTTCTTC
CASSPSIQGNNEQFF
>few|-|TRBJ2-6|TRBV27
TGTGCCAGCAGTACTCAGGAGACAGGCGCTGTTGGGGCCAACGTCCTGACTTTC
CASSTQETGAVGANVLTF
>-|-|TRBJ2-1|TRBV20-1
TGCAGTGCTAGAGATGGGAGGACCCCTTCCTACAATGAGCAGTTCTTC
CSARDGRTPSYNEQFF
>-|TRBD1|TRBJ1-5|TRBV4-1
TGCGCCAGCAGCCAAAGGACAGGGAGAAATCAGCCCCAGCATTTT
CASSQRTGRNQPQHF
>-|-|TRBJ1-1|TRBV3-1
TGTGCCAGCAGCCAAGGTGGGGCCTATAACACTGAAGCTTTCTTT
CASSQGGAYNTEAFF
>many|TRBD2|TRBJ2-5|TRBV12-3/TRBV12-4
TGTGCCAGCAGTTTGGTTGCGGGGGGGATGCAAGAGACCCAGTACTTC
CASSLVAGGMQETQYF
>-|TRBD1|TRBJ1-2|TRBV13
TGTGCCAGCAGCTCGAGGACAGGGGGCACCCCGATCTTCGGTGGCTACACCTTC
CASSSRTGGTPIFGGYTF
>few|-|TRBJ1-1|TRBV20-1
TGCACCGTGGACAGTATCACTGAAGCTTTCTTT
CTVDSITEAFF
>-|-|TRBJ2-7|TRBV7-2
TGTGCCAGCAGCTTAGCAGGACTATTAGTCAATGAGCAGTACTTC
CASSLAGLLVNEQYF
>few|TRBD2|TRBJ2-5|TRBV6-1
TGTGCCAGCAGTCGACTAGCGGGAGCCCATCCCCAGTACTTC
CASSRLAGAHPQYF
>-|-|TRBJ1-2|TRBV20-1
TGCAGTGCTGAGAGATCTAACTATGGCTACACCTTC
CSAERSNYGYTF
>few|-|TRBJ1-2|TRBV5-1
TGCGCCAGCAGCTCCGACAGGTCATCCCACTATGGCTACACCTTC
CASSSDRSSHYGYTF
>-|TRBD1|TRBJ2-1|TRBV5-1
TGCGCCAGCAGCCCCCGGGACAGCCACTACAATGAGCAGTTCTTC
CASSPRDSHYNEQFF
>-|-|TRBJ2-7|TRBV7-2
TGTGCCAGCAGCTTAGTTACGACGGGCGGTTCCTACGAGCAGTACTTC
CASSLVTTGGSYEQYF
>-|TRBD2|TRBJ2-7|TRBV5-1
TGCGCCAGCAGGGTCCGCGGGGGGGACTGCGAGCAGTACTTC
CASRVRGGDCEQYF
>-|TRBD2|TRBJ2-1|TRBV7-3
TGTGCCAGCAGCTTTAGGACTAGCGGGGGGCACAATGAGCAGTTCTTC
CASSFRTSGGHNEQFF
>few|TRBD2|TRBJ2-7|TRBV10-3
TGTGCCACTTTGGGGACTAGCGGAACCTACGAGCAGTACTTC
CATLGTSGTYEQYF
>few|-|TRBJ2-1|TRBV7-9
TGTGCCAGCAGCTTAATATCCTACTACAATGAGCAGTTCTTC
CASSLISYYNEQFF
>many|-|TRBJ2-7|TRBV11-2
TGTGCCAGCAGCTTAGTTCGCGGCTCCTACGAGCAGTACTTC
CASSLVRGSYEQYF
>-|-|TRBJ1-1|TRBV6-2/TRBV6-3
TGTGCCAGCAGTTACCCAACTAGGGGTAGTGAAGCTTTCTTT
CASSYPTRGSEAFF
>few|TRBD2|TRBJ2-1|TRBV5-1
TGCGCCAGCAGCCCGGGACTAGCCCAGGGGTCGGGCTCCTACAATGAGCAGTTCTTC
CASSPGLAQGSGSYNEQFF
>few|-|TRBJ2-1|TRBV20-1
TGCAGTGCTAGAGATATGGATAATGAGCAGTTCTTC
CSARDMDNEQFF
>few|-|TRBJ2-1|TRBV15
TGTGCCACCAGCAAACGGGGGAACTACAATGAGCAGTTCTTC
CATSKRGNYNEQFF
>once|-|TRBJ2-1|TRBV6-5
TGTGCCAGCAGAGTAGCGGAATTCTCCTACAATGAGCAGTTCTTC
CASRVAEFSYNEQFF
>-|TRBD2|TRBJ2-5|TRBV7-2
TGTGCCAGCAGCTTAGAAGTTAGTCGTTTAGCGGGAGGACGAGAGACCCAGTACTTC
CASSLEVSRLAGGRETQYF
>many|-|TRBJ2-4|TRBV7-9
TGTGCCAGCAGCCAGGACCCTATCTCAAACATTCAGTACTTC
CASSQDPISNIQYF
>-|TRBD1|TRBJ1-2|TRBV6-1
TGTGCCAGCAGCCCGACAGGGGGCCATATTACTAACTATGGCTACACCTTC
CASSPTGGHITNYGYTF
>-|-|TRBJ1-2|TRBV20-1
TGCAGTGCTAGCAAGCCCGGGACATCATCTAACTATGGCTACACCTTC
CSASKPGTSSNYGYTF
>many|-|TRBJ1-2|TRBV29-1
TGCAGCGTTGATCATGGAAATAACTATGGCTACACCTTC
CSVDHGNNYGYTF
>few|TRBD2|TRBJ2-1|TRBV7-2
TGTGCCAGCAGCTTAGAACCCGGACTAGCGGGAGCAGGACCCTACAATGAGCAGTTCTTC
CASSLEPGLAGAGPYNEQFF
>once|-|TRBJ2-1|TRBV5-1
TGCGCCAGCAGCTTCGGGGCCGGTCTAGCCTACAATGAGCAGTTCTTC
CASSFGAGLAYNEQFF
>few|-|TRBJ2-3|TRBV11-2
TGTGCCAGCAGCCTCGATTCCCCCACAGATACGCAGTATTTT
CASSLDSPTDTQYF
>many|TRBD1|TRBJ2-6|TRBV9
TGTGCCAGCAGCGCGACAGGGGGCACTGGGGCCAACGTCCTGACTTTC
CASSATGGTGANVLTF
>once|TRBD2|TRBJ2-7|TRBV2
TGTGCCAGCAGTTTAGGGACTAGCGGGAGTTACAATGAGCAGTACTTC
CASSLGTSGSYNEQYF